Below, 13 T cell receptor beta chains from the same sample are listed, as sequenced in a study of shared clonotypes between healthy human individuals (dated by TCRdb to 2019 to 2021). The library relied on the immunoSEQ multiplex PCR assay. TCRdb re-hosts the immuneACCESS table, in-frame sequences only. Its copies lack some clones; in the studies checked, an unresolved V gene accounts for under half of them, and the cause for the rest is not known. This sample lists about 1.5 million clones; roughly 98% were detected once. About 0.45% of the sample is taken by the ten largest. Sequenced material: naive CD4+ T cells sorted from blood. This specimen's cell subset or site label, interpreted: CD45RA+ positively selected. All receptors come from a man in his thirties or forties in good health.

Only one count was recorded for this clone. This chain joins TRBV5-4 and TRBJ2-3; 9 bases map to TRBD1. CDR1 SGHNT and CDR2 YYREEE come from the germline V gene (reference sequence). Unmatched junction bases numbered 5, after V lost 4 bases and J lost 5 bases. The CDR3 covers 14 residues. CDR3 protein: CASSPGTGRDTQYF. The DNA for the CDR3 is TGTGCCAGCAGCCCCGGGACAGGGAGAGATACGCAGTATTTT.

Details on this clone: Other DNA variants within this sample encode the same CDR3. This sequence joins TRBV28 and TRBJ1-1; no clear D. The germline V and J ends were trimmed by 6 bases and 4 bases, with 12 bases remaining between them. There are 13 residues in the CDR3. The germline gives CDR1 MDHEN, CDR2 SYDVKM. CDR3 DNA sequence: TGTGCCAGCAGGAAACAAGGACTCACTGAAGCTTTCTTT. Its protein product is CASRKQGLTEAFF. The full variable domain, in which reference TRBV28 and TRBJ1-1 provide the parts outside the CDR3, is DVKVTQSSRYLVKRTGEKVFLECVQDMDHENMFWYRQDPGLGLRLIYFSYDVKMKEKGDIPEGYSVSREKKERFSLILESASTNQTSMYLCASRKQGLTEAFFGQGTRLTVV.

This chain joins TRBV28 and TRBJ1-5; no clear D. The CDR3 runs to 14 residues. Germline V gene data show CDR1 as MDHEN and CDR2 as SYDVKM. Trimming pared 0 bases from V and 5 bases from J, leaving 8 bases between. CDR3 sequence (DNA): TGTGCCAGCAGTTTATGGGGGAAGGATCAGCCCCAGCATTTT. This sequence encodes CASSLWGKDQPQHF.

The chain recombines TRBV5-1 with TRBJ1-3, with D uncertain. The CDR3 sequence is 16 residues long. Trimming removed 4 bases from V and 0 bases from J, with 14 bases in between. Per germline, CDR1 SGHRS and CDR2 YFSETQ. The CDR3 is CASSPRGVSSGNTIYF. Written as DNA, the CDR3 is TGCGCCAGCAGCCCCCGTGGGGTTAGCTCTGGAAACACCATATATTTT.

The genes are TRBV11-1 and TRBJ2-7, with a possible D match to TRBD2 (5 bases). Per the germline V gene, CDR1 is SGHAT and CDR2 is FQDESV (reference sequence). V was cut by 4 bases and J by 0 bases, with 16 bases left in between. This CDR3 comprises 16 residues. This CDR3 reads CASSSLTMGSSYEQYF. Written as DNA, the CDR3 is TGTGCCAGCAGCTCCCTGACTATGGGCAGCTCCTACGAGCAGTACTTC. Together with reference TRBV11-1 and TRBJ2-7, the CDR3 gives the full variable domain: EAEVAQSPRYKITEKSQAVAFWCDPISGHATLYWYRQILGQGPELLVQFQDESVVDDSQLPKDRFSAERLKGVDSTLKIQPAELGDSAMYLCASSSLTMGSSYEQYFGPGTRLTVT.

Worth noting for this clone: The same CDR3 arises from other DNA sequences in this sample as well. The chain links TRBV6-5 to TRBJ2-1, with 15 bases lining up with TRBD2. The V and J ends lost 4 bases and 6 bases, in that order; junction bases with no gene match: 1. Germline-derived CDR1 and CDR2 are MNHEY and SVGAGI. This CDR3 spans 15 amino acids. Written as DNA, the CDR3 is TGTGCCAGCAGTTTGGGACTAGCGGGAGGCAATGAGCAGTTCTTC. Protein product: CASSLGLAGGNEQFF.

The rearrangement uses TRBV6-4 and TRBJ2-1; 8 positions match TRBD1. CDR1 is MRHNA and CDR2 is SNTAGT in the germline V gene. The junction had 6 bases not matched to a gene; V was cut back by 6 bases and J by 2 bases. The CDR3 totals 15 residues. CDR3 sequence: CASRNRTGPYNEQFF. In nucleotides, the CDR3 is TGTGCCAGCAGAAATAGGACAGGGCCCTACAATGAGCAGTTCTTC.

This rearrangement joins TRBV4-2 to TRBJ2-5; D unresolved. Trimming removed 0 bases from V and 5 bases from J, with 7 bases in between. CDR1 and CDR2 from the germline V gene are LGHNA and YNFKEQ. The CDR3 runs to 13 residues. CDR3 residues: CASSQDAFETQYF. The CDR3 DNA reads as TGTGCCAGCAGCCAAGACGCTTTTGAGACCCAGTACTTC.

This clone showed up just once. This chain joins TRBV28 and TRBJ1-1, with D uncertain. Per the germline V gene, CDR1 is MDHEN and CDR2 is SYDVKM. The V end was cut by 7 bases, the J end by 1 base, with 16 bases between. This CDR3 spans 15 amino acids. CDR3 protein: CASTRAGFENTEAFF. CDR3 sequence (DNA): TGTGCCAGCACCCGCGCCGGATTCGAGAACACTGAAGCTTTCTTT.

The V and J genes are TRBV19 and TRBJ1-2, with D tentatively TRBD1 (6 bases). V was trimmed by 0 bases and J by 6 bases, leaving 11 bases between them. This CDR3 is built from 14 residues. CDR1 LNHDA and CDR2 SQIVND come from the germline V gene (reference sequence). Written as DNA, the CDR3 is TGTGCCAGTAGTATAGATGGGACAACGAATGGCTACACCTTC. Translation gives CASSIDGTTNGYTF.

The CDR3 nucleotides are TGTGCCAGCTCACCACTAGCGACCTTCAGGAATGAGCAGTTCTTC. It codes for CASSPLATFRNEQFF. This sequence joins TRBV18 and TRBJ2-1; the D gene is possibly TRBD2 (5 bases). V gave up 1 base and J gave up 7 bases, with 14 bases separating them. CDR3 length: 15 residues. The germline V gene encodes CDR1 KGHSH and CDR2 LQKENI. The variable domain in full, completed from reference TRBV18 and TRBJ2-1, reads NAGVMQNPRHLVRRRGQEARLRCSPMKGHSHVYWYRQLPEEGLKFMVYLQKENIIDESGMPKERFSAEFPKEGPSILRIQQVVRGDSAAYFCASSPLATFRNEQFFGPGTRLTVL.

The J gene is TRBJ2-3, the V gene TRBV9, with D possibly TRBD2 on 5 matching bases. The V gene's germline CDR1 is SGDLS and CDR2 YYNGEE. CDR3 length: 14 residues. V lost 6 bases and J 4 bases, leaving 15 bases between the germline ends. The CDR3 loop is CASTKASGADTQYF. The DNA of the CDR3 is TGTGCCAGCACAAAGGCCAGCGGCGCAGATACGCAGTATTTT.

This chain joins TRBV5-1 and TRBJ2-1; D is ambiguous. CDR1 is SGHRS, CDR2 YFSETQ, per germline. This CDR3 contains 11 residues. V gave up 5 bases and J gave up 6 bases, with 6 bases separating them. The CDR3 loop reads CASRLGNEQFF. CDR3 in DNA: TGCGCCAGCAGGTTAGGCAATGAGCAGTTCTTC.